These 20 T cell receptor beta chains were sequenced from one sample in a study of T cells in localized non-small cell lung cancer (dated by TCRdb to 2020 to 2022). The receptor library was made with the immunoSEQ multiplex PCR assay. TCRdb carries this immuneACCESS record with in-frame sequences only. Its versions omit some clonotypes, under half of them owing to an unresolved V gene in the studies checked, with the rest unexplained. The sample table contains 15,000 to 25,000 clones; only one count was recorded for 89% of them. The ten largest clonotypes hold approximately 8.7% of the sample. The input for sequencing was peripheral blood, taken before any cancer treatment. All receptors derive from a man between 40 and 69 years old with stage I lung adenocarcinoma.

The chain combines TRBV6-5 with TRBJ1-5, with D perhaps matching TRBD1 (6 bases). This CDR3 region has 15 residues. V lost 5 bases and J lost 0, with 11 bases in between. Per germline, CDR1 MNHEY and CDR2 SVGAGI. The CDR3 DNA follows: TGTGCCAGCAGTGTGGCAGGGGCTAGCAATCAGCCCCAGCATTTT. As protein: CASSVAGASNQPQHF.

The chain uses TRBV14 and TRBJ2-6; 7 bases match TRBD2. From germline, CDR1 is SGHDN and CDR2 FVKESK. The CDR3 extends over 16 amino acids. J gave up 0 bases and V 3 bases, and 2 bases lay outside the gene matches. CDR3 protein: CASSQGGFSGANVLTF. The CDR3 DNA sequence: TGTGCCAGCAGCCAGGGGGGGTTCTCTGGGGCCAACGTCCTGACTTTC.

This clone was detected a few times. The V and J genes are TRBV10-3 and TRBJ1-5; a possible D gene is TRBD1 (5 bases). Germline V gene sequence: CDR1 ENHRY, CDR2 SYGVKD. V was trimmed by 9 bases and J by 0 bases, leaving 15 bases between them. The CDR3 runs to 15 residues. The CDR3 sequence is CAITRTTYSNQPQHF. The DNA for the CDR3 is TGTGCCATTACGAGGACAACTTATAGCAATCAGCCCCAGCATTTT.

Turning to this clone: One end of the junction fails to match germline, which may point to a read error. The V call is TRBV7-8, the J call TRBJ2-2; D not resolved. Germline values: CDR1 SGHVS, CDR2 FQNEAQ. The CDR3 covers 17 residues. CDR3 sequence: CASSLEFRQKNPGELFF. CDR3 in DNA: TGTGCCAGCAGCTTAGAGTTTCGGCAGAAGAACCCCGGGGAGCTGTTTTTT.

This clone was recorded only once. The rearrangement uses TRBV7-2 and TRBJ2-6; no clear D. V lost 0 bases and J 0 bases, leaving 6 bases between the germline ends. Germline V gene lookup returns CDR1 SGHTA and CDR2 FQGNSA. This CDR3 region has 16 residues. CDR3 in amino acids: CASSLAPVSGANVLTF. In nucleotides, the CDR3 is TGTGCCAGCAGCTTAGCGCCGGTCTCTGGGGCCAACGTCCTGACTTTC.

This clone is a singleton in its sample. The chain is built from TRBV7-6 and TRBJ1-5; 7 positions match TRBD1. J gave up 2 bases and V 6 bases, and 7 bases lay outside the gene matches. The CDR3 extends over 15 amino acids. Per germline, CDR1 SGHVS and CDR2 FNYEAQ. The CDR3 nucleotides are TGTGCCAGCAGTTCTGGACAGGAGGGCAATCAGCCCCAGCATTTT. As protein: CASSSGQEGNQPQHF.

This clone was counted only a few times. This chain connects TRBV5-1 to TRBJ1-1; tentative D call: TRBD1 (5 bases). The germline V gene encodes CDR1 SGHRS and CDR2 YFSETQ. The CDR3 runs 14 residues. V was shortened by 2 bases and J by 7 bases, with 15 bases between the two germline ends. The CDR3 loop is CASSFSFTGNEAFF. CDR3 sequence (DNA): TGCGCCAGCAGCTTTAGTTTTACAGGAAATGAAGCTTTCTTT.

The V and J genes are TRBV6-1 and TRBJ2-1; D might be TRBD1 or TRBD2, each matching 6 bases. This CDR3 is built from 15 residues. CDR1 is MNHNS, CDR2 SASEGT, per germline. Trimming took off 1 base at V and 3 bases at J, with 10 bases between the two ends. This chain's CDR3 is CASSEVKGGYNEQFF. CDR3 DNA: TGTGCCAGCAGTGAAGTAAAGGGGGGCTACAATGAGCAGTTCTTC.

The DNA of the CDR3 is TGTGCCAGTAGTAATCTAGGGGGCAAAAACATTCAGTACTTC. Encoded protein: CASSNLGGKNIQYF. The chain carries TRBV19 and TRBJ2-4; a possible D gene is TRBD1 (6 bases). Looked up from germline, CDR1 is LNHDA and CDR2 is SQIVND (reference sequence). The CDR3 has 14 residues. V dropped 4 bases and J dropped 3 bases, with 10 bases sitting between them.

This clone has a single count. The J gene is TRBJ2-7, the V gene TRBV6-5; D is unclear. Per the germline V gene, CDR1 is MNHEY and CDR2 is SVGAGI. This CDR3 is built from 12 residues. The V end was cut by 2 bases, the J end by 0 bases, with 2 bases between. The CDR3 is CASSYDSYEQYF. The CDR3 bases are TGTGCCAGCAGTTACGACTCCTACGAGCAGTACTTC.

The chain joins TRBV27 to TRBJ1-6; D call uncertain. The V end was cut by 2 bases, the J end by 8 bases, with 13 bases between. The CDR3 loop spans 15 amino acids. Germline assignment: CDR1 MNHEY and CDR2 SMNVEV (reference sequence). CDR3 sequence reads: CASSLRPFTDSPLHF. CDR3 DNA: TGTGCCAGCAGTTTAAGGCCATTCACTGATTCACCCCTCCACTTT.

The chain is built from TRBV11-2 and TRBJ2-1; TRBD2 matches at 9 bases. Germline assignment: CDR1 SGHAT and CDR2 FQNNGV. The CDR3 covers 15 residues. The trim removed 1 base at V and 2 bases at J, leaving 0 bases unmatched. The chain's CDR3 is CASSLASGAYNEQFF. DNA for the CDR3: TGTGCCAGCAGCTTAGCTAGCGGGGCCTACAATGAGCAGTTCTTC.

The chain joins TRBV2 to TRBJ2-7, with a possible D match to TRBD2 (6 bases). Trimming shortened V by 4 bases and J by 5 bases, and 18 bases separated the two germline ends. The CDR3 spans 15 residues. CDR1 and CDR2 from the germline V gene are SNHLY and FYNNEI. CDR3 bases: TGTGCCAGCAGTGGGGGCTGGAGGGGTGCCCACGAGCAGTACTTC. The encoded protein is CASSGGWRGAHEQYF.

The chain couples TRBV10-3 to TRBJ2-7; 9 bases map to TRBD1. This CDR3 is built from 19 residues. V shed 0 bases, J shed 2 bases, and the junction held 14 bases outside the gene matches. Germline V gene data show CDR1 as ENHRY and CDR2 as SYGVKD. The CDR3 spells CAISESPGQGLGSPYEQYF. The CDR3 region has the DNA TGTGCCATCAGTGAGTCACCCGGACAGGGGCTTGGATCCCCCTACGAGCAGTACTTC.

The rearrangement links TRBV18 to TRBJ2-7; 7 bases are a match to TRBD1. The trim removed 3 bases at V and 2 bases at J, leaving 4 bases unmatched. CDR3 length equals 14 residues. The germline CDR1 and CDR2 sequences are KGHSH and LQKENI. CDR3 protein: CASSPPTGAYEQYF. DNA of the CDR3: TGTGCCAGCTCACCGCCTACAGGGGCCTACGAGCAGTACTTC.

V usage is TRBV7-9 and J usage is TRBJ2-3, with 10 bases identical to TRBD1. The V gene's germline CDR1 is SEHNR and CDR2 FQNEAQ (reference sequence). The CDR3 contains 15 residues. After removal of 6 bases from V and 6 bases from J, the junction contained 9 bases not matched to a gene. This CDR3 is CASRPDRGLRDTQYF. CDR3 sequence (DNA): TGTGCCAGCAGACCTGACAGGGGGCTTCGGGATACGCAGTATTTT.

The CDR3 is CASSRDRKNGYTF. The CDR3 DNA reads as TGTGCCAGCAGCCGCGATCGAAAAAATGGCTACACCTTC. J is TRBJ1-2 and V is TRBV5-5; no clear D. The CDR3 has 13 amino acids. Trimming removed 4 bases from V and 6 bases from J, with 13 bases in between. Germline CDR1 SGHKS, CDR2 YYEKEE (reference sequence). Full variable domain (rest looked up from reference TRBV5-5 and TRBJ1-2): DAGVTQSPTHLIKTRGQQVTLRCSPISGHKSVSWYQQVLGQGPQFIFQYYEKEERGRGNFPDRFSARQFPNYSSELNVNALLLGDSALYLCASSRDRKNGYTFGSGTRLTVV.

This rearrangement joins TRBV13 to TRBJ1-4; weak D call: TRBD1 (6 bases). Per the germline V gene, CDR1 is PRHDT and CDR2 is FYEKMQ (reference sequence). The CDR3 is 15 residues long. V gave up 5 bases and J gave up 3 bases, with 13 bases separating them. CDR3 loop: CASSRSEGANEKLFF. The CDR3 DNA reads TGTGCCAGCAGCAGGTCCGAGGGGGCTAATGAAAAACTGTTTTTT. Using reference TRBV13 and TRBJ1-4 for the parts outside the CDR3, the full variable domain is AAGVIQSPRHLIKEKRETATLKCYPIPRHDTVYWYQQGPGQDPQFLISFYEKMQSDKGSIPDRFSAQQFSDYHSELNMSSLELGDSALYFCASSRSEGANEKLFFGSGTQLSVL.

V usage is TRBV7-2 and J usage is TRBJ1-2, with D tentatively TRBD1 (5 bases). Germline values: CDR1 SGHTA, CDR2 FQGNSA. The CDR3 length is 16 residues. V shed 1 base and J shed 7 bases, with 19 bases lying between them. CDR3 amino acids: CASSLGGGLGIVGYTF. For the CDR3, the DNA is TGTGCCAGCAGCTTAGGGGGCGGCCTGGGAATCGTTGGCTACACCTTC.

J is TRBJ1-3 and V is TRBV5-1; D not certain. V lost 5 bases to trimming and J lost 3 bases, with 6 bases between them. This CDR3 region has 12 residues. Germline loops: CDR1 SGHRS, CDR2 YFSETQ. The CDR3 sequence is CASSRDGNTIYF. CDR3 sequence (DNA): TGCGCCAGCAGTCGAGATGGAAACACCATATATTTT.